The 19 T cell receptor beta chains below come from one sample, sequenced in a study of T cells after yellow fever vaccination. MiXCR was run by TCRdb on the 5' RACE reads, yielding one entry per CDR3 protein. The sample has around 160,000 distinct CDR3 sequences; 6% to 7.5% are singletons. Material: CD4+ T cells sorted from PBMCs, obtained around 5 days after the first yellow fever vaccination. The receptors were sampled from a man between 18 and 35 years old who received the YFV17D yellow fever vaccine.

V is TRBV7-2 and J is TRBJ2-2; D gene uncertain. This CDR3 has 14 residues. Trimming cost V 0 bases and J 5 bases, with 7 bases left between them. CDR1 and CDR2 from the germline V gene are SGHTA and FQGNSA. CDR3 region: CASSLASGTGELFF. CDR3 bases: TGTGCCAGCAGCTTAGCCTCCGGGACCGGGGAGCTGTTTTTT.

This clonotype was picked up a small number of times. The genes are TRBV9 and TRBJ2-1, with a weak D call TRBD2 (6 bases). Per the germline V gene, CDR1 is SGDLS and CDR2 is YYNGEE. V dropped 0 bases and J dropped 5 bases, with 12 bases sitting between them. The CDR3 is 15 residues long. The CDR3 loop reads CASSVGGSGNNEQFF. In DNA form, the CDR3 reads TGTGCCAGCAGCGTAGGGGGTAGCGGTAACAATGAGCAGTTCTTC.

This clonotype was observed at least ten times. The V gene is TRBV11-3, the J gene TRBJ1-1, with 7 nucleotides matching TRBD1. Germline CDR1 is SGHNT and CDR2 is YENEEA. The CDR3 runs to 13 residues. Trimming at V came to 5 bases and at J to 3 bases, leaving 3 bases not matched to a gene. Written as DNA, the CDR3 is TGTGCCAGCAGCAGCGGGACAGACACTGAAGCTTTCTTT. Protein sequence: CASSSGTDTEAFF.

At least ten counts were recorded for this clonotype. The CDR3 loop reads CASSLQSSYNSPLHF. Here the CDR3 DNA reads TGTGCCAGCAGTTTACAGAGCTCCTATAATTCACCCCTCCACTTT. V usage is TRBV12-3 or TRBV12-4 and J usage is TRBJ1-6; the D is unclear. The CDR3 is 15 amino acids. The ends were cut back, 2 bases at V and 0 bases at J, with 5 bases in the middle.

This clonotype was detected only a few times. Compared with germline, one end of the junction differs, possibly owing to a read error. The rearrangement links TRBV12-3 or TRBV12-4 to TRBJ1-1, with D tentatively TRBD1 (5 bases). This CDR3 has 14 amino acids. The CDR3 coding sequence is TGTGCCACCAGTTTGAGGCCGGGGGACCGTGCGGATTTCTTT. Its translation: CATSLRPGDRADFF.

As DNA, the CDR3 is TGTGCCAGCAGTGACCATTCTGGGGCCAACGTCCTGACTTTC. This encodes CASSDHSGANVLTF. J is TRBJ2-6 and V is TRBV25-1; the D is unclear. This CDR3 region has 14 residues. V lost 3 bases to trimming and J lost 1 base, with 4 bases between them. Germline V gene data show CDR1 as MGHDK and CDR2 as SYGVNS.

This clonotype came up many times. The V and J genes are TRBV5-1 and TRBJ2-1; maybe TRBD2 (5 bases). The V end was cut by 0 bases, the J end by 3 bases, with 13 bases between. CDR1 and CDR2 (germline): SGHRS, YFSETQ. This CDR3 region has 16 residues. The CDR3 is CASSLVSSDYYNEQFF. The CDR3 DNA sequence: TGCGCCAGCAGCTTGGTATCCTCAGACTACTACAATGAGCAGTTCTTC.

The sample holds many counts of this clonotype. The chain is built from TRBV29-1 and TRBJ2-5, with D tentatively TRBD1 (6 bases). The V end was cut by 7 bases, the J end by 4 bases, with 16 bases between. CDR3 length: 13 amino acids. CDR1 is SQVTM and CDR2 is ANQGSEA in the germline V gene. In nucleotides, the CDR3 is TGCAGCGGCCTATTCACAGGGTTAGAGACCCAGTACTTC. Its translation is CSGLFTGLETQYF.

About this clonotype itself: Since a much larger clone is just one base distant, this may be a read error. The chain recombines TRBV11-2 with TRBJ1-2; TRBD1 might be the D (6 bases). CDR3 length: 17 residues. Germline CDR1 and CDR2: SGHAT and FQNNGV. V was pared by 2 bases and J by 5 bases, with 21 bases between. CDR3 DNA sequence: TGTGCCAGCAGCTTATTATCCCCCCGGACAGCCAAGTATGGCTACACCTTC. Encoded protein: CASSLLSPRTAKYGYTF.

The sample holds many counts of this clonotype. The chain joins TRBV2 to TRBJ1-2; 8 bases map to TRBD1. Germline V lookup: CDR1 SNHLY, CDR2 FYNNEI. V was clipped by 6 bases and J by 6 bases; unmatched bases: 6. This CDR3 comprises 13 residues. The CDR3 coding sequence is TGTGCCAGCAGAGCCGACAGGGGTCATGGCTACACCTTC. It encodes CASRADRGHGYTF.

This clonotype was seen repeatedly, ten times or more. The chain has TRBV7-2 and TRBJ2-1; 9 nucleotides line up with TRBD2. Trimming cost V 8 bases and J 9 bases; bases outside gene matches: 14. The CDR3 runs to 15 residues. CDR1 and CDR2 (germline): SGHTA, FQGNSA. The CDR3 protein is CASREGPTAGGEQFF. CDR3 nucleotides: TGTGCCAGCCGGGAGGGTCCTACAGCGGGGGGTGAGCAGTTCTTC.

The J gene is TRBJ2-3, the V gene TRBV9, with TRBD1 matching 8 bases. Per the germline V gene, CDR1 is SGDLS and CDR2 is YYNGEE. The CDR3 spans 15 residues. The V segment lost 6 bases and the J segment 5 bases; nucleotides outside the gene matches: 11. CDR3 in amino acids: CASNPQGVRGDTQYF. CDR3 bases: TGTGCCAGCAACCCACAGGGGGTACGGGGAGATACGCAGTATTTT.

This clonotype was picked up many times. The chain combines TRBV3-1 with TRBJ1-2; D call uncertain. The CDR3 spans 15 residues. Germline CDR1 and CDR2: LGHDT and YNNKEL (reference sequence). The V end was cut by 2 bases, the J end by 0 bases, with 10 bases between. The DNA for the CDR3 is TGTGCCAGCAGCCAAAACACACCTACTAACTATGGCTACACCTTC. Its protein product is CASSQNTPTNYGYTF.

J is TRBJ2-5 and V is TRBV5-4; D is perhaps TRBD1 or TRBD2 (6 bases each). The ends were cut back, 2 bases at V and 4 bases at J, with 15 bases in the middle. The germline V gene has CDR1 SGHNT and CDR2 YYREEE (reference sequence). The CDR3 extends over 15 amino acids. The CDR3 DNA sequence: TGTGCCAGCAGCTTCGGGGGCGGGGCTATAGAGACCCAGTACTTC. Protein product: CASSFGGGAIETQYF.

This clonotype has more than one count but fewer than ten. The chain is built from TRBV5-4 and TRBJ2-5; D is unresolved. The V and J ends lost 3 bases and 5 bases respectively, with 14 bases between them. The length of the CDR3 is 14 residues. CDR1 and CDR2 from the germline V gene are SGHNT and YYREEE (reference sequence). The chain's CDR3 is CASSSLGRSETQYF. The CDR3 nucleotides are TGTGCCAGCAGCTCCCTCGGGCGTAGCGAGACCCAGTACTTC.

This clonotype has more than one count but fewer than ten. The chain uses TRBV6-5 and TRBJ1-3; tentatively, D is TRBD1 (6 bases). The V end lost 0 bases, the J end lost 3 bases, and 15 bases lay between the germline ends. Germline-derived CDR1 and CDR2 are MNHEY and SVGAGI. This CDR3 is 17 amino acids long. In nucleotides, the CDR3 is TGTGCCAGCAGTTACTCGCCGGGGGCCGAGGGTGGAAACACCATATATTTT. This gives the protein CASSYSPGAEGGNTIYF.

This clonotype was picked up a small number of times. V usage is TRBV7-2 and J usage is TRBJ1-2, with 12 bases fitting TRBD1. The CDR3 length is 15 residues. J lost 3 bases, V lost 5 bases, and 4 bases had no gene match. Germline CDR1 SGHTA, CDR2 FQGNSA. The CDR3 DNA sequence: TGTGCCAGCAGCCTGGGACAGGGGGCCCACTATGGCTACACCTTC. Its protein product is CASSLGQGAHYGYTF.

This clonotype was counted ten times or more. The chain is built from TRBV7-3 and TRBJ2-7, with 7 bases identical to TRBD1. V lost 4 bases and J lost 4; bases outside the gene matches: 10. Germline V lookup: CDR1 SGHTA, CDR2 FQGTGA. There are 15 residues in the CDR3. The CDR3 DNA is TGTGCCAGCAGCTCAGGACCGGGACAGATTTACGAGCAGTACTTC. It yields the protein CASSSGPGQIYEQYF.

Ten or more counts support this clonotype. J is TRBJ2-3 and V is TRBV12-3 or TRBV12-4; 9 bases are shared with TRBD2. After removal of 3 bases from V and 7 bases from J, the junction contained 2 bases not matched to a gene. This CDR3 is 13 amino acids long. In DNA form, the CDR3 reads TGTGCCAGCAGTTTGACTAGCGGAAATACGCAGTATTTT. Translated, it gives CASSLTSGNTQYF.